This T cell receptor (beta chain) derives from a study of cytomegalovirus exposure and HLA in healthy donors. General study findings and limits: There were a few CMV-associated chains whose specificity for CMV antigens was confirmed in vitro. Across HLA loci, a later analysis found differing TCR association rates, with DRB1 most and HLA-C fewest. Presence/absence analyses supposed approximately even sequencing depth among donors. Judged likely to be a sequencing artifact was a cluster of highly shared sequence variants.

The CDR3 is 13 residues long. V lost 11 bases, J lost 0 bases, and 5 bases stayed unmatched. Germline values: CDR1 MNHNS, CDR2 SASEGT. The study ran its PCR with 60 Vbeta and 13 Jbeta primers. Profiled with immunoSEQ multiplex PCR; TCRdb holds only in-frame clones, not every one. The sample gives more than 110,000 clones, around three quarters of which show up once; 2% to 2.5% is in the top ten. In regard to this clone: Its antigen is unidentified.

This chain joins TRBV6-1 and TRBJ2-7; 9 bases match TRBD2. Sequencing input: PBMCs. The TCR was taken from a man aged 25 to 40 in good health and CMV-seronegative. The CDR3 loop reads CASRTSVSYEQYF. The CDR3 nucleotides read TGTGCCTCCAGGACTAGCGTCTCCTACGAGCAGTACTTC.